This TCR beta chain came from a study of graft-versus-host responses after intestinal transplantation. Overall study findings and caveats: Early HvG declines after transplant were associated with peak circulating GvH clone levels.

As to this clone: Antigen: not known.

The CDR3 covers 13 residues. V was shortened by 5 bases and J by 6 bases, with 11 bases between the two germline ends. From germline, CDR1 is SEHNR and CDR2 FQNEAQ (reference sequence). The table came from immunoSEQ multiplex PCR; TCRdb's copy has only in-frame clones and leaves some out. The sample yields about 31,000 clones, roughly four fifths seen once. The sequencing used unstimulated CD8+ T cells sorted from spleen or lymph node cells, collected before intestinal transplant. The sequence was obtained from a human donor who received an intestinal transplant. The chain is built from TRBV7-9 and TRBJ2-1, with D hard to call. The CDR3 DNA sequence: TGTGCCAGCAGCCCTCCTCGTTCCAATGAGCAGTTCTTC. This sequence encodes CASSPPRSNEQFF.